A selection of T cell receptor beta chains follows, all from one sample in a study of STAT5B mutations in CD4+ large granular lymphocyte leukemia. The table came from immunoSEQ multiplex PCR; TCRdb's copy has only in-frame clones and leaves some out. The sample has more than 30,000 clones, approximately 73% seen once; the top ten hold about 2%. Sequenced input: CD4+ T cells from blood buffy coats. These receptors came from a human donor in good health. Each CDR3 is given with its conserved first and last residue. D genes are given only for firm matches. Some rows mark clone size as missing; the rest say once, few, many or name a class of expanded clone.

TRBD1,TRBV4-3,.,TRBJ1-5,TGCGCCAGCAGCCAAGAGTCAGGGGGGAATCAGCCCCAGCATTTT,CASSQESGGNQPQHF
.,TRBV30,few,TRBJ1-5,TGTGCCTGGAGCCTCAGGGGAGGACAGCCCCAGCATTTT,CAWSLRGGQPQHF
.,TRBV5-1,.,TRBJ2-3,TGCGCCAGCAGCTTGGCAGGCAGGGGCACAGATACGCAGTATTTT,CASSLAGRGTDTQYF
TRBD1,TRBV2,.,TRBJ2-4,TGTGCCAGCTCCGGGACAGGGGAAAACATTCAGTACTTC,CASSGTGENIQYF
TRBD2,TRBV7-6,.,TRBJ2-5,TGTGCCAGCAGCCGGACTAGCGGGAGTAAAGGAGAGACCCAGTACTTC,CASSRTSGSKGETQYF
.,TRBV7-3,.,TRBJ2-3,TGTGCCAGCAGCCTGGGGACCAACACAGATACGCAGTATTTT,CASSLGTNTDTQYF
.,TRBV11-3,.,TRBJ1-5,TGTGCCAGCAGGGTTCAGCCCCAGCATTTT,CASRVQPQHF
.,TRBV5-1,.,TRBJ2-7,TGCGCCAGCAGCTTGACTAGTGGGGCGGAGTACGAGCAGTACTTC,CASSLTSGAEYEQYF
.,TRBV15,once,TRBJ1-2,TGTGCCACCTCCGACCAGGGAGTCTTCCATGGCTACACCTTC,CATSDQGVFHGYTF
TRBD2,TRBV30,.,TRBJ2-3,TGTGCCGTTCAGCGGGAGGGGGGTAAAGATACGCAGTATTTT,CAVQREGGKDTQYF
TRBD1,TRBV18,.,TRBJ2-7,TGTGCCAGCTCGGACAGGGTTGGTGCTAGCCCAAGATCCTACGAGCAGTACTTC,CASSDRVGASPRSYEQYF
.,TRBV9,.,TRBJ1-5,TGTGCCAGCAGCGCGACTAGCAATCAGCCCCAGCATTTT,CASSATSNQPQHF
TRBD1,TRBV5-8,.,TRBJ1-1,TGTGCCAGCAGCTTGGGACAGGGAGGGATACTGAACACTGAAGCTTTCTTT,CASSLGQGGILNTEAFF
TRBD1,TRBV19,once,TRBJ1-2,TGTGCCAGTAGTCCCGGAGGGACAGGGCGCTATGGCTACACCTTC,CASSPGGTGRYGYTF
.,TRBV6-5,.,TRBJ2-7,TGTGCCAGCAGACCAAGCGGATCCTTATACGAGCAGTACTTC,CASRPSGSLYEQYF
.,TRBV6-1,.,TRBJ1-2,TGTGCCAGCAGTGAAGCGGTAGGGGTGTACTATGGCTACACCTTC,CASSEAVGVYYGYTF
.,TRBV5-1,once,TRBJ2-1,TGCGCCAGCAGCTATCAAACGGGGGACTTCTACAATGAGCAGTTCTTC,CASSYQTGDFYNEQFF
.,TRBV7-2,.,TRBJ1-5,TGTGCCAGCAGCTTAGGGTGGGGCAGAAATCAGCCCCAGCATTTT,CASSLGWGRNQPQHF
.,TRBV6-5,.,TRBJ2-1,TGTGCCAGCAGTTACCGGGCGGGGCGGGACAATGAGCAGTTCTTC,CASSYRAGRDNEQFF
.,TRBV6-7,.,TRBJ2-7,TGTGCCAGCAGTTACTCATCCACCCGTTTTTACGAGCAGTACTTC,CASSYSSTRFYEQYF
.,TRBV11-1,few,TRBJ1-2,TGTGCCAGCAGTCATTCTTCCTATGGCTACACCTTC,CASSHSSYGYTF
.,TRBV7-2,few,TRBJ1-2,TGTGCCAGCAGCTCCAACAACAGGGTGGGCGGCTACACCTTC,CASSSNNRVGGYTF
TRBD2,TRBV11-3,.,TRBJ2-5,TGTGCCAGCAGCTTAGTATCTAGCGGGTCGACCGAGGAGACCCAGTACTTC,CASSLVSSGSTEETQYF
TRBD2,TRBV5-1,.,TRBJ2-3,TGCGCCAGCAGCTTGGTGGGGACTAGTTCAGATACGCAGTATTTT,CASSLVGTSSDTQYF
TRBD2,TRBV7-2,once,TRBJ2-3,TGTGCCAGCAGCCGATTTTTTAGCGGGAGCACAGATACGCAGTATTTT,CASSRFFSGSTDTQYF
TRBD2,TRBV11-2,.,TRBJ2-1,TGTGCCAGCAGCCCCGGGACTAGCGCCTCCAATGAGCAGTTCTTC,CASSPGTSASNEQFF
.,TRBV9,.,TRBJ1-5,TGTGCCAGCAGCGGGCTGACAGATCAGCCCCAGCATTTT,CASSGLTDQPQHF
TRBD1,TRBV6-5,once,TRBJ2-5,TGTGCCAGCAGACCGACAGGGCAAGAGACCCAGTACTTC,CASRPTGQETQYF
TRBD2,TRBV2,.,TRBJ2-7,TGTGCCAGCCTGACTAGCGCCTTTTACGAGCAGTACTTC,CASLTSAFYEQYF
.,TRBV9,once,TRBJ2-5,TGTGCCAGCAGTTTACAGAACCAAGAGACCCAGTACTTC,CASSLQNQETQYF
.,TRBV9,.,TRBJ1-1,TGTGCCAGCAGCGTAACAGGGATTCCGAGCACTGAAGCTTTCTTT,CASSVTGIPSTEAFF
TRBD2,TRBV6-4,.,TRBJ2-2,TGTGCCACCGTTACTAGCGGACCTACCGGGGAGCTGTTTTTT,CATVTSGPTGELFF
TRBD2,TRBV4-3,.,TRBJ2-5,TGCGCCAGCAGCCGAGGACTAGCGGGGGGGCTCGTGGAGACCCAGTACTTC,CASSRGLAGGLVETQYF
TRBD2,TRBV27,.,TRBJ2-5,TGTGCCAGCAGTTTAGGAGTTGCGGGGGGATTTCGAGAGACCCAGTACTTC,CASSLGVAGGFRETQYF
.,TRBV21-1,.,TRBJ2-1,TGTGCCAGCAGCAAAGAACTAGCGGGAGGCTACAATGAGCAGTTCTTC,CASSKELAGGYNEQFF
TRBD2,TRBV5-5,.,TRBJ2-5,TGTGCCAGCAGCTTGCCAATTTCTAGCGGGGGGTTCCAAGAGACCCAGTACTTC,CASSLPISSGGFQETQYF
TRBD1,TRBV6-6,.,TRBJ1-2,TGTGCCAGCAGTTCCTTGGGACAGAACTATGGCTACACCTTC,CASSSLGQNYGYTF
.,TRBV25-1,.,TRBJ1-1,TGTGCCAGCAGTGAAGGACCCAGGGACACTGAAGCTTTCTTT,CASSEGPRDTEAFF
.,TRBV21-1,once,TRBJ2-7,TGTGCCAGCAGCGCCATCCCAACAGGGGGCGGCTACGAGCAGTACTTC,CASSAIPTGGGYEQYF
TRBD1,TRBV6-1,.,TRBJ1-2,TGTGCCAGCAGTGACTTGGGACAGGGGGTCGGGTTTTGGTATGGCTACACCTTC,CASSDLGQGVGFWYGYTF
.,TRBV4-2,.,TRBJ2-4,TGTGCCAGCAGCACGCGGAGAGGACCCAAAAACATTCAGTACTTC,CASSTRRGPKNIQYF
TRBD1,TRBV18,.,TRBJ2-5,TGTGCCAGCTCACCAGAATCTCCGGGACAGGGATCCCAGTACTTC,CASSPESPGQGSQYF
.,TRBV6-6,.,TRBJ2-5,TGTGCCAGCAGTCTGGGGGAGGTTGGGTACCAAGAGACCCAGTACTTC,CASSLGEVGYQETQYF
TRBD2,TRBV20-1,.,TRBJ2-1,TGCAGTGCTCCTCTTAGCGGGAAGCAGTTCTTC,CSAPLSGKQFF
TRBD1,TRBV5-6,.,TRBJ1-5,TGTGCCAGCAGCCGGGGACAGTATCAGCCCCAGCATTTT,CASSRGQYQPQHF
TRBD1,TRBV6-5,.,TRBJ2-7,TGTGCCAGCAGTCCACGACAGGGCCCGCAGTACTTC,CASSPRQGPQYF
TRBD1,TRBV9,.,TRBJ2-3,TGTGCCAGCAGCGTAGTTACCAGGGGGCTCGATACGCAGTATTTT,CASSVVTRGLDTQYF
.,TRBV5-6,.,TRBJ2-4,TGTGCCAGCAGCTTTAGCGGTGGGGGAAACATTCAGTACTTC,CASSFSGGGNIQYF
TRBD1,TRBV7-9,.,TRBJ1-1,TGTGCCAGCAGCCGGCGACAGGGACCGGCGAAAGCTTTCTTT,CASSRRQGPAKAFF
.,TRBV7-9,few,TRBJ1-2,TGTGCCAGCAGCTTAGGCCAGTCTCTTAACTATGGCTACACCTTC,CASSLGQSLNYGYTF
.,TRBV15,once,TRBJ1-1,TGTGCCACCAGCAGGGGGGGAACGAACACTGAAGCTTTCTTT,CATSRGGTNTEAFF
.,TRBV5-1,.,TRBJ2-1,TGCGCCAGCAGCTTGGGAACTAGACAGACCCTCTCCTACAATGAGCAGTTCTTC,CASSLGTRQTLSYNEQFF